The 27 T cell receptor beta chains below all came from one sample that was sequenced in a study of identifying expanded T cells in peripheral blood. TCRdb's table, derived via immunoSEQ multiplex PCR, lists solely in-frame clones and lacks some. This sample has some 81,000 clones, with about four fifths found just once. The sample was blood. The origin of the receptors is a person aged 18 to 75 in good health.

This chain uses TRBV27 with TRBJ2-7, with 11 bases fitting TRBD2. Trimming cost V 5 bases and J 3 bases; bases outside gene matches: 3. The CDR3 has 14 amino acids. Germline V CDR1 and CDR2: MNHEY, SMNVEV (reference sequence). Here the CDR3 reads CASSPGTSGYEQYF. Written as DNA, the CDR3 is TGTGCCAGCAGTCCCGGGACTAGCGGCTACGAGCAGTACTTC.

The chain links TRBV27 to TRBJ2-2, with D maybe TRBD1 (6 bases). V lost 9 bases and J 3 bases, leaving 20 bases between the germline ends. The CDR3 is made up of 16 amino acids. Germline values: CDR1 MNHEY, CDR2 SMNVEV (reference sequence). The CDR3 nucleotides read TGTGCCAGTCGAAACAGGGTGGGCGTAGACACCGGGGAGCTGTTTTTT. It specifies CASRNRVGVDTGELFF.

The chain links TRBV30 to TRBJ2-7; perhaps D is TRBD1 or TRBD2 (5 bases each). Germline V gene data show CDR1 as GTSNPN and CDR2 as SVGIG (reference sequence). The CDR3 loop spans 13 amino acids. V shed 3 bases and J shed 6 bases, with 15 bases lying between them. In DNA form, the CDR3 reads TGTGCCTGGAGGGGGGTGACAGTTGGCGAGCAGTACTTC. It encodes CAWRGVTVGEQYF.

The rearrangement links TRBV4-3 to TRBJ1-5; TRBD1 might be the D (6 bases). Trimming pared 1 base from V and 5 bases from J, leaving 12 bases between. CDR3 size: 15 residues. Germline V CDR1 and CDR2: LGHNA, YSLEER. CDR3 region: CASSQVSGGHQPQHF. Here the CDR3 DNA reads TGCGCCAGCAGCCAAGTTTCCGGGGGGCATCAGCCCCAGCATTTT.

The rearrangement joins TRBV6-5 to TRBJ2-7; D may correspond to TRBD1 or TRBD2 (5 bases each). This CDR3 has 13 amino acids. With 4 bases removed from V and 3 bases from J, the gap between germline ends came to 10 bases. CDR1 and CDR2 (germline): MNHEY, SVGAGI. The CDR3 sequence: CASSWGGGYEQYF. CDR3 nucleotide sequence: TGTGCCAGCAGTTGGGGCGGAGGCTACGAGCAGTACTTC.

The chain is built from TRBV11-2 and TRBJ1-2, with 8 bases lining up with TRBD1. Germline V gives CDR1 SGHAT, CDR2 FQNNGV. The CDR3 covers 14 residues. V was pared by 2 bases and J by 3 bases, with 2 bases of the junction left unmatched. Here the CDR3 DNA reads TGTGCCAGCAGCTTACAGGGGGCGGACTATGGCTACACCTTC. It specifies CASSLQGADYGYTF.

The chain links TRBV5-6 to TRBJ2-3, with TRBD2 matching over 7 bases. CDR3 length equals 16 residues. The germline V gene encodes CDR1 SGHDT and CDR2 YYEEEE. The V gene end was trimmed by 3 bases and the J gene end by 3 bases; junction bases not matched to a gene: 10. CDR3 protein: CASSWSLGGETDTQYF. Written as DNA, the CDR3 is TGTGCCAGCAGCTGGTCCCTTGGGGGGGAAACAGATACGCAGTATTTT. The full variable domain, its missing parts supplied by reference TRBV5-6 and TRBJ2-3, is DAGVTQSPTHLIKTRGQQVTLRCSPKSGHDTVSWYQQALGQGPQFIFQYYEEEERQRGNFPDRFSGHQFPNYSSELNVNALLLGDSALYLCASSWSLGGETDTQYFGPGTRLTVL.

The V and J genes are TRBV27 and TRBJ2-7, with D perhaps matching TRBD1 or TRBD2 (5 bases each). The germline CDR1 and CDR2 sequences are MNHEY and SMNVEV (reference sequence). The CDR3 totals 13 residues. V was cut by 11 bases and J by 1 base, with 15 bases left in between. The DNA of the CDR3 is TGTGCCCGTTGGGGGAATTGGTCCTACGAGCAGTACTTC. This gives the protein CARWGNWSYEQYF.

The rearrangement uses TRBV5-4 and TRBJ2-1; a weak D match, TRBD2 (6 bases). CDR3 length: 14 amino acids. Trimming took off 4 bases at V and 5 bases at J, with 13 bases between the two ends. Germline lookup yields CDR1 SGHNT and CDR2 YYREEE (reference sequence). The CDR3 DNA reads TGTGCCAGCAGCCGAGGAGGGCCGGACAATGAGCAGTTCTTC. It encodes CASSRGGPDNEQFF.

This chain joins TRBV7-9 and TRBJ2-3; D might be TRBD2 (6 bases). Trimming cost V 1 base and J 3 bases, with 11 bases left between them. The CDR3 runs 15 residues. Germline CDR1 reads SEHNR; CDR2 reads FQNEAQ (reference sequence). CDR3 in DNA: TGTGCCAGCAGCTTAGGCGGAGGGTGGACAGATACGCAGTATTTT. It codes for CASSLGGGWTDTQYF.

The chain has TRBV5-1 and TRBJ2-7, with D possibly called TRBD1 or TRBD2 (5 bases each). Per the germline V gene, CDR1 is SGHRS and CDR2 is YFSETQ. V shed 3 bases and J shed 5 bases, with 21 bases lying between them. The CDR3 consists of 16 residues. DNA of the CDR3: TGCGCCAGCAGCTCCGGGACCCGTCCCGGTCGAGACGAGCAGTACTTC. Its protein is CASSSGTRPGRDEQYF.

The chain uses TRBV19 and TRBJ1-5; TRBD1 might be the D (6 bases). Trimming removed 8 bases at V and 2 bases at J, with 13 bases between. Per germline, CDR1 LNHDA and CDR2 SQIVND (reference sequence). CDR3 length: 14 residues. The CDR3 spells CASHSGEGNQPQHF. The CDR3 DNA reads as TGTGCCAGTCATTCAGGGGAAGGCAATCAGCCCCAGCATTTT.

The rearrangement uses TRBV5-1 and TRBJ2-4; D call uncertain. This CDR3 region has 14 residues. Per germline, CDR1 SGHRS and CDR2 YFSETQ. Trimming cost V 3 bases and J 8 bases, with 15 bases left between them. CDR3 in DNA: TGCGCCAGCAGCTCTGGACCCCAGGCAGACATTCAGTACTTC. Translation: CASSSGPQADIQYF.

This clone was seen more than once but under ten times. The chain has TRBV7-2 and TRBJ1-5, with a possible D match to TRBD1 (5 bases). The CDR3 sequence is 17 residues long. V lost 1 base and J lost 4, with 17 bases in between. Germline V gene sequence: CDR1 SGHTA, CDR2 FQGNSA. The CDR3 DNA reads TGTGCCAGCAGCTTAGTTGACAGTCCGTTGTCAAATCAGCCCCAGCATTTT. This gives the protein CASSLVDSPLSNQPQHF.

This chain joins TRBV30 and TRBJ2-7, with D unclear. This CDR3 has 11 residues. Germline V gene lookup returns CDR1 GTSNPN and CDR2 SVGIG (reference sequence). V lost 0 bases, J lost 4 bases, and 4 bases lay in between. Here the CDR3 reads CAWSVGYEQYF. CDR3 nucleotides: TGTGCCTGGAGTGTTGGGTACGAGCAGTACTTC.

The rearrangement uses TRBV4-1 and TRBJ1-1, with no clear D. The CDR3 is 15 amino acids. Germline CDR1 is MGHRA and CDR2 is YSYEKL. Trimming left V 4 bases short and J 1 base short, with 13 bases between. The CDR3 DNA reads as TGCGCCAGCAGCCCTATCTGGACGGGGAACACTGAAGCTTTCTTT. The encoded protein is CASSPIWTGNTEAFF.

The chain is built from TRBV30 and TRBJ2-7; 8 nucleotides match TRBD1. This CDR3 comprises 14 residues. The germline V gene has CDR1 GTSNPN and CDR2 SVGIG (reference sequence). Germline trimming cut 7 bases from V and 1 base from J; bases unmatched to any gene: 9. The CDR3 bases are TGTGCCTCAGACAAAGACAGGGGATCCTACGAGCAGTACTTC. It translates to CASDKDRGSYEQYF.

The rearrangement uses TRBV10-3 and TRBJ2-2, with a tentative D call TRBD2 (5 bases). CDR3 length equals 16 residues. Trimming left V 0 bases short and J 2 bases short, with 10 bases between. Germline CDR1 reads ENHRY; CDR2 reads SYGVKD. The CDR3 region has the DNA TGTGCCATCAGTGAGTCGGGAAGCGGAAACACCGGGGAGCTGTTTTTT. Translation gives CAISESGSGNTGELFF.

The rearrangement uses TRBV28 and TRBJ2-7; D might be TRBD1 (6 bases). The V gene's germline CDR1 is MDHEN and CDR2 SYDVKM. Between the trimmed V and J ends, which lost 6 bases and 3 bases, there was a span of 18 bases. This CDR3 is built from 15 residues. CDR3 protein: CASRGSRAGVYEQYF. The CDR3 DNA is TGTGCCAGCAGGGGGAGCAGGGCAGGGGTCTACGAGCAGTACTTC.

As regards this clone: The same CDR3 arises from other DNA sequences in this sample as well. The gene calls are TRBV7-2 and TRBJ1-5; no clear D. V dropped 5 bases and J dropped 0 bases, with 5 bases sitting between them. The CDR3 totals 13 residues. Germline V gives CDR1 SGHTA, CDR2 FQGNSA. The CDR3 spells CASSLDSNQPQHF. CDR3 coding DNA: TGTGCCAGCAGCCTCGATAGCAATCAGCCCCAGCATTTT. The whole variable domain, filled in from reference TRBV7-2 and TRBJ1-5, reads GAGVSQSPSNKVTEKGKDVELRCDPISGHTALYWYRQSLGQGLEFLIYFQGNSAPDKSGLPSDRFSAERTGGSVSTLTIQRTQQEDSAVYLCASSLDSNQPQHFGDGTRLSIL.

The chain links TRBV5-1 to TRBJ2-4, with 7 bases lining up with TRBD1. In germline, CDR1 is SGHRS, CDR2 YFSETQ. After removal of 4 bases from V and 3 bases from J, the junction contained 10 bases not matched to a gene. This CDR3 region has 16 residues. The CDR3 sequence is CASSLGMGQIKNIQYF. CDR3 coding DNA: TGCGCCAGCAGCCTGGGGATGGGACAGATCAAAAACATTCAGTACTTC.

The chain joins TRBV5-1 to TRBJ2-7, with 10 bases fitting TRBD1. The germline V gene has CDR1 SGHRS and CDR2 YFSETQ. Trimming cost V 4 bases and J 5 bases; bases outside gene matches: 6. The CDR3 covers 14 residues. Here the CDR3 reads CASSPRDRGHEQYF. The CDR3 DNA follows: TGCGCCAGCAGCCCCCGGGACAGGGGACACGAGCAGTACTTC.

The V call is TRBV29-1, the J call TRBJ1-4; TRBD1 matches at 10 bases. V shed 6 bases and J 6 bases; nucleotides not matched to a gene: 4. Germline V gene lookup returns CDR1 SQVTM and CDR2 ANQGSEA. This CDR3 is 13 amino acids long. For the CDR3, the DNA is TGCAGCGTCCTCGGGACAGGGGATGAAAAACTGTTTTTT. Amino acid sequence: CSVLGTGDEKLFF.

The J gene is TRBJ2-7, the V gene TRBV10-3; TRBD1 matches 9 bases. The V and J ends lost 3 bases and 5 bases, in that order; junction bases with no gene match: 5. The CDR3 has 14 amino acids. Germline loops: CDR1 ENHRY, CDR2 SYGVKD. This chain's CDR3 is CAISDHRGQNEQYF. CDR3 DNA: TGTGCCATCAGTGACCACAGGGGGCAGAACGAGCAGTACTTC.

This chain links TRBV7-2 with TRBJ2-2, with TRBD2 as a possible D gene (6 bases). The CDR3 is made up of 13 amino acids. From germline, CDR1 is SGHTA and CDR2 FQGNSA. Deletions cut 3 bases from V and 5 bases from J, with 7 bases between. The CDR3 DNA reads as TGTGCCAGCAGCTTTAGCGGAACCGGGGAGCTGTTTTTT. Encoded protein: CASSFSGTGELFF.

This chain connects TRBV6-5 to TRBJ1-3; D not resolved. V lost 0 bases, J lost 0 bases, and 6 bases lay in between. CDR1 is MNHEY and CDR2 is SVGAGI in the germline V gene. The CDR3 loop spans 15 amino acids. The DNA of the CDR3 is TGTGCCAGCAGTTACTCGGTTTTCTCTGGAAACACCATATATTTT. It translates to CASSYSVFSGNTIYF.

The chain has TRBV4-3 and TRBJ1-1; maybe TRBD1 (5 bases). The CDR3 extends over 15 amino acids. The V gene's germline CDR1 is LGHNA and CDR2 YSLEER. V gave up 2 bases and J gave up 2 bases, with 12 bases separating them. The CDR3 sequence is CASSQPGALNTEAFF. Here the CDR3 DNA reads TGCGCCAGCAGCCAACCCGGGGCCCTAAACACTGAAGCTTTCTTT.